This is a list of T cell receptor beta chains from one sample in a study of shared clonotypes between healthy human individuals. This table comes from immunoSEQ multiplex PCR, and its TCRdb copy is limited to in-frame clones, with some not included. The sample includes fewer than 1.6 million clones, 98% of them seen just once. Material for sequencing was naive CD4+ T cells sorted from blood. The receptors shown here come from a young man in good health. Both conserved end residues are part of each CDR3. The order of the fields is clone size, V gene, D gene, J gene, CDR3 DNA, CDR3 protein. D genes are given only for firm matches. Some rows mark clone size as missing; the rest say once, few, many or name a class of expanded clone.

size: .
V: TRBV5-1
D: TRBD1
J: TRBJ2-1
DNA: TGCGCCAGCAGCTTAGGACAGGGGGGCAATGAGCAGTTCTTC
CDR3: CASSLGQGGNEQFF

size: .
V: TRBV7-3
D: TRBD2
J: TRBJ2-5
DNA: TGTGCCAGCAGCCGCCTAGCGGGAGTCGGTGAGACCCAGTACTTC
CDR3: CASSRLAGVGETQYF

size: .
V: TRBV5-4
D: .
J: TRBJ2-7
DNA: TGTGCCAGCAGCGCAATATCCCCCGAGGGTGAGCAGTACTTC
CDR3: CASSAISPEGEQYF

size: .
V: TRBV5-1
D: .
J: TRBJ2-5
DNA: TGCGCCAGCAGCTTGGCCGGTCTAGCACAAGAGACCCAGTACTTC
CDR3: CASSLAGLAQETQYF

size: .
V: TRBV21-1
D: .
J: TRBJ2-7
DNA: TGTGCCAGCAGCAAAGGTTACTCCCGATCCCCCTACGAGCAGTACTTC
CDR3: CASSKGYSRSPYEQYF

size: .
V: TRBV2
D: .
J: TRBJ2-1
DNA: TGTGCCAGCAAGATCCAGGGGAGCTCCTACAATGAGCAGTTCTTC
CDR3: CASKIQGSSYNEQFF

size: .
V: TRBV28
D: .
J: TRBJ2-2
DNA: TGTGCCAGCAGTTTATGGGGGCTCCCGGGGACCGGGGAGCTGTTTTTT
CDR3: CASSLWGLPGTGELFF

size: .
V: TRBV2
D: TRBD1
J: TRBJ2-1
DNA: TGTGCCAGCAGCAGGGGACAGGGGCGGCCGGGGCATGAGCAGTTCTTC
CDR3: CASSRGQGRPGHEQFF

size: .
V: TRBV18
D: .
J: TRBJ2-3
DNA: TGTGCCAGCTCACCAGGGGACACAGATACGCAGTATTTT
CDR3: CASSPGDTDTQYF

size: .
V: TRBV7-2
D: TRBD1
J: TRBJ1-5
DNA: TGTGCCAGCAGCTTAGCGTCAGGGGGTTCCAATCAGCCCCAGCATTTT
CDR3: CASSLASGGSNQPQHF

size: .
V: TRBV5-5
D: TRBD2
J: TRBJ2-7
DNA: TGTGCCAGCAGCCCCCGACTAGCGGACTCCTCCTACGAGCAGTACTTC
CDR3: CASSPRLADSSYEQYF

size: once
V: TRBV5-1
D: .
J: TRBJ1-3
DNA: TGCGCCAGCAGCCCAGGGGCTGGAAACACCATATATTTT
CDR3: CASSPGAGNTIYF

size: .
V: TRBV5-1
D: .
J: TRBJ2-2
DNA: TGCGCCAGCAGCCTGACCGGGAAAAACACCGGGGAGCTGTTTTTT
CDR3: CASSLTGKNTGELFF

size: .
V: TRBV18
D: TRBD1
J: TRBJ2-7
DNA: TGTGCCAGCTCACCGGACAGGTTGCTGGGCGAGCAGTACTTC
CDR3: CASSPDRLLGEQYF

size: once
V: TRBV15
D: .
J: TRBJ2-7
DNA: TGTGCCACCGGGTGGTACGGGTCCTACGAGCAGTACTTC
CDR3: CATGWYGSYEQYF

size: once
V: TRBV27
D: .
J: TRBJ2-5
DNA: TGTGCCAGCAGTTTCGGGTTCGTGGGTGTGGGGGCCTTGGAGACCCAGTACTTC
CDR3: CASSFGFVGVGALETQYF

size: .
V: TRBV4-2
D: TRBD2
J: TRBJ2-7
DNA: TGTGCCAGCAGCCAAGCCCGTGGACTAGCCGCATCCTACGAGCAGTACTTC
CDR3: CASSQARGLAASYEQYF

size: .
V: TRBV19
D: .
J: TRBJ1-1
DNA: TGTGCCAGTAGTATCGGGTGGGACACTGAAGCTTTCTTT
CDR3: CASSIGWDTEAFF

size: .
V: TRBV19
D: .
J: TRBJ2-3
DNA: TGTGCCAGTAGTATTGGTGCATTCGGGGATACGCAGTATTTT
CDR3: CASSIGAFGDTQYF

size: .
V: TRBV4-3
D: .
J: TRBJ2-6
DNA: TGCGCCAGCAGCCAAATCGTTTCCAGGGGGGCTGGGGCCAACGTCCTGACTTTC
CDR3: CASSQIVSRGAGANVLTF

size: .
V: TRBV5-4
D: TRBD1
J: TRBJ1-1
DNA: TGTGCCAGCAGCATAGGACAGGGGGGGGCTGAAGCTTTCTTT
CDR3: CASSIGQGGAEAFF

size: .
V: TRBV5-4
D: .
J: TRBJ2-5
DNA: TGTGCCAGCAGCTCCGGGGGCAGGGGAATGAGTGAGACCCAGTACTTC
CDR3: CASSSGGRGMSETQYF

size: .
V: TRBV6-1
D: .
J: TRBJ2-3
DNA: TGTGCCAGCAGTGAAGTGGTTGGGGGAGCCAGCACAGATACGCAGTATTTT
CDR3: CASSEVVGGASTDTQYF

size: .
V: TRBV2
D: TRBD2
J: TRBJ2-3
DNA: TGTGCCAGCAGTGCCCCCAGCGGGAGGGCCGGCACAGATACGCAGTATTTT
CDR3: CASSAPSGRAGTDTQYF

size: once
V: TRBV5-1
D: .
J: TRBJ1-1
DNA: TGCGCCAGCAGCTTGGTTTTAGGCAGCCCTGAAGCTTTCTTT
CDR3: CASSLVLGSPEAFF

size: .
V: TRBV6-5
D: TRBD1
J: TRBJ1-2
DNA: TGTGCCAGCACAGGGGGCTATGGCTACACCTTC
CDR3: CASTGGYGYTF

size: .
V: TRBV5-1
D: .
J: TRBJ1-1
DNA: TGCGCCAGCAGCCCCCCCCAGGGAGAGGGAGCTTTCTTT
CDR3: CASSPPQGEGAFF

size: .
V: TRBV9
D: TRBD1
J: TRBJ2-3
DNA: TGTGCCAGCAGCGTTGAGACGGGACAGTCTCCAGATACGCAGTATTTT
CDR3: CASSVETGQSPDTQYF

size: .
V: TRBV5-1
D: TRBD2
J: TRBJ2-7
DNA: TGCGCCAGCAGCATCTGGACTAGCGGCGAGCAGTACTTC
CDR3: CASSIWTSGEQYF

size: .
V: TRBV7-9
D: .
J: TRBJ2-5
DNA: TGTGCCAGCAGCTCAGTTGATAGGCTAGTGGAGACCCAGTACTTC
CDR3: CASSSVDRLVETQYF

size: .
V: TRBV5-6
D: .
J: TRBJ1-2
DNA: TGTGCCAGCAGCTTAGGTGGTGGCTACACCTTC
CDR3: CASSLGGGYTF

size: .
V: TRBV28
D: .
J: TRBJ1-1
DNA: TGTGCCAGCAGTTTATTAGGCGGGACTGAAGCTTTCTTT
CDR3: CASSLLGGTEAFF

size: .
V: TRBV13
D: TRBD2
J: TRBJ2-3
DNA: TGTGCCAGCAGTAAACTAGCGGGCCCTAGAACGCAGTATTTT
CDR3: CASSKLAGPRTQYF

size: .
V: TRBV19
D: .
J: TRBJ2-3
DNA: TGTGCCAGTAGTACACGGACAGATACGCAGTATTTT
CDR3: CASSTRTDTQYF

size: .
V: TRBV28
D: .
J: TRBJ2-7
DNA: TGTGCCAGCAGTGTAGCGTACTCCGAGTTGTCTCCATCGCAGTACTTC
CDR3: CASSVAYSELSPSQYF

size: .
V: TRBV28
D: .
J: TRBJ2-7
DNA: TGTGCCAGCAGTTTACCCCTTGCCGGGGCGGCCCCCTCCTACGAGCAGTACTTC
CDR3: CASSLPLAGAAPSYEQYF